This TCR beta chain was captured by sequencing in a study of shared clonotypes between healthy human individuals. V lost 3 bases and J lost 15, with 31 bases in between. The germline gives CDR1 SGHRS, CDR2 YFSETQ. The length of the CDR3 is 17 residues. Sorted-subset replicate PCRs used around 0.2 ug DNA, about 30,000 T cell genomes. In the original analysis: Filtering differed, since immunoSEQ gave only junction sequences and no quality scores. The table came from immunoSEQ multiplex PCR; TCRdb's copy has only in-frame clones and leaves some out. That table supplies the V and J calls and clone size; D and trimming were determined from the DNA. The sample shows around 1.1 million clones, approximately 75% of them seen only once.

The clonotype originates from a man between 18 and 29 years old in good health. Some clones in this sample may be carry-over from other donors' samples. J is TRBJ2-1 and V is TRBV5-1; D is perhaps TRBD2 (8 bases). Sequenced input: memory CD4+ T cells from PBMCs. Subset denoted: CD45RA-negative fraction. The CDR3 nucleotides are TGCGCCAGCAGCTATTCAAGACAGGGTAGAGCGGGAGTCGGTCCGTTCTTC. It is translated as CASSYSRQGRAGVGPFF.